This T cell receptor beta chain was retrieved from a study of response to subunit inactivated influenza vaccine. This clonotype was counted ten times or more. V lost 5 bases and J lost 2; bases outside the gene matches: 6. The length of the CDR3 is 14 residues. The germline CDR1 and CDR2 sequences are MNHEY and SMNVEV (reference sequence). TCRdb used MiXCR to reprocess the RT-PCR reads, holding one entry per CDR3 protein. The sample has under 500,000 distinct CDR3 sequences; about a tenth are singletons. The chain links TRBV27 to TRBJ2-7; 7 bases line up with TRBD2. Sequences were derived from PBMCs from blood, sampled about 40 days after vaccination. The sequence derives from a man over 45 who received an inactivated influenza vaccine. CDR3 in amino acids: CASSTASGPYEQYF. In DNA form, the CDR3 reads TGTGCCAGCAGTACGGCTAGCGGCCCCTACGAGCAGTACTTC.